This TCR beta chain was identified during a study of beta chain features in type 1 diabetes (dated by TCRdb to 2017 to 2018). Regarding the research as a whole: Mean age, gender distribution, total cell number and subset yield did not differ between patients and healthy donors. A total of roughly 100,000,000 sorted cells were examined across all samples, and the number of cells per subset was strongly correlated with RNA yield. In the study, recently diagnosed type 1 diabetes patients and matched healthy donors were compared on the TCRB repertoires of their sorted circulating CD4+ T cell subsets. Regulatory and stem cell-like memory subsets were isolated from only 8 patients and about eight healthy donors, whereas naive and central memory subsets came from all 28 donors.

The entire amount of isolated RNA was reverse transcribed using the High Capacity cDNA Reverse Transcription Kit, so the sequenced TCRB transcripts were expressed ones. Deep immunoSEQ sequencing was applied to naive, central memory and regulatory T cell samples, giving an average of roughly 3.5 million total reads per sample. Sorted cells were lysed in RLT buffer, and RNA was extracted using DNase-treated RNeasy Micro or Mini kits according to cell number. Each cell subset was processed on its own to prevent cross-contamination, while patient and healthy donor samples were processed together. TCRB sequences were amplified from cDNA with the immunoSEQ multiplex PCR, producing 87-bp fragments spanning the CDR3 region. Amplicons were sequenced on the Illumina HiSeq platform. Under the source paper's analysis protocol: Synthetic template baselines were used to correct PCR bias computationally, reads within Hamming distance 2 were collapsed, and singletons that could not be merged were discarded. Reads were aligned against IMGT to assign V, D and J genes, CDR3 length and insertions or deletions at six rearrangement sites. Within each subset, clonotype counts were normalized to sorted cell number, after which true diversity and Gini coefficients were computed with the tcR R package. The overlap coefficient, calculated on TCRB nucleotide sequences, was used to quantify repertoire sharing. Out-of-frame TCRB sequences from naive cells were analyzed as a proxy for the pre-selection repertoire. Entries here come from immuneACCESS through TCRdb and include only in-frame sequences with V and J called. Some clones fail to appear in such tables; in the studies checked, an unresolved V gene covers under half of the shortfall, and the cause of the remainder is unknown. D and trimming come from the DNA, and the V and J calls and clone size come from that table. A total of 220,000 or so clones appear in this sample, roughly 70% of them only once. The ten largest clones take up around 0.05% of the sample.

Each donor gave one peripheral blood draw, averaging approximately 0.11 L, which was collected into heparinised tubes. A BD FACSAria II was used to sort naive, central memory, regulatory and stem cell-like memory CD4+ T cells with a panel that included CD45RO, CCR7, CD25, CD127, CD95 and CD27. A purity above 95% was achieved for all sorted populations. PBMCs were separated immediately by Lymphoprep density gradient centrifugation and were stained directly, without being cultured. So that batch effects would be minimized, each experiment stained and sorted samples in pairs, pairing one healthy donor with one patient. CDR1 and CDR2, per the germline V gene, are SGDLS and YYNGEE. The cysteine opens and the phenylalanine closes a CDR3 of 15 amino acids. Here the CDR3 DNA is all that survives: 45 bases in frame from base 1. Between the V and J ends, shortened by 0 bases and 0 bases respectively, the junction contains 8 bases.

A note on this clone: Its specific antigen is unknown. No base quality information exists; no much larger clone differs at one position. This same CDR3 is encoded by further DNA sequences in the sample.

Overall results and qualifications from the work: PCR might favor shorter templates, but patient and control samples were amplified and corrected together, so any skew would affect both groups equally. Because cDNA rather than genomic DNA was sequenced, highly expressing activated cells could have been over-represented, although no difference in activation and CD3 levels was found between groups. At VDJ recombination sites, patients with type 1 diabetes made fewer insertions and deleted more nucleotides, a pattern implying thymic rearrangement abnormalities. Because small numbers of individuals were included in the HLA sub-analyses, any influence of HLA type on TCRB rearrangement was left unresolved. The naive, central memory and regulatory TCRB repertoires appeared to resemble one another more closely among patients than among healthy donors. In all four CD4+ subsets, TCRB CDR3 length was moderately but significantly shorter in type 1 diabetes patients.

Sample: naive CD4+ T cells from blood. The cell subset or site label here, explained by the study, means: true naive CD4+ T cells. In this chain, TRBV9 is recombined with TRBJ2-3; the D element might be TRBD1 or TRBD2, as each aligns at 5 bases. This receptor was taken from a man younger than 45 in good health. The CDR3 protein is CASSVAGGSTDTQYF. The bases are TGTGCCAGCAGCGTAGCTGGGGGTAGCACAGATACGCAGTATTTT.